Reported below is one T cell receptor beta chain. The antigen remains undetermined. CDR1 is LNHDA, CDR2 SQIVND, per germline (reference sequence). V lost 3 bases and J lost 2; bases outside the gene matches: 1. This CDR3 is built from 15 residues. The PCR contained 60 Vbeta and 13 Jbeta primers. The assay was immunoSEQ multiplex PCR, and TCRdb's table has in-frame clones only and misses some. The sample holds about 180,000 clones, around 80% seen once. The record originates from a study of cytomegalovirus exposure and HLA in healthy donors. Study details: As an earlier analysis found, around 200 million T cells yielded 90 million to 140 million unique TCR beta sequences.

Study-wide results and limits: Many donors shared some public TCRs, even though most TCR sequences were rare. The CMV antigen specificity of a few CMV-associated chains was confirmed through in vitro analysis. Previously analyzed data showed that most TCR beta V segments were productive at a frequency of about 87% or about 30%.

J is TRBJ2-6 and V is TRBV19; the match to TRBD2 covers 7 bases. The TCR was taken from a girl aged 5 to 17 in good health and CMV-seropositive. The specimen was PBMCs. The CDR3 is CASSISGAGANVLTF. For the CDR3, the DNA is TGTGCCAGTAGTATCAGCGGGGCTGGGGCCAACGTCCTGACTTTC.